This TCR beta chain was obtained from a study of identical twins. Study-wide results and caveats: High-abundance cord blood beta clonotypes had fewer insertions; memory repertoires showed none.

Donors were all healthy Caucasians. Comments on this clonotype: Its antigen remains unknown.

From germline, CDR1 is SGHRS and CDR2 YFSETQ. Trimming shortened V by 4 bases and J by 1 base, and 12 bases separated the two germline ends. The CDR3 spans 14 residues. Template switching created a universal primer site, and the cDNA included unique molecular identifiers. TCRdb re-derived calls from the 5' RACE reads in MiXCR, one entry per CDR3 protein. The repertoire holds approximately 230,000 distinct CDR3 sequences, 11% to 15% seen once, with approximately 8.2% in the top ten. The source is a young woman in good health. The sequenced material came from memory (CD45RO+) T cells sorted from blood. The chain is built from TRBV5-1 and TRBJ2-7, with a weak D call TRBD1 (6 bases). CDR3 DNA: TGCGCCAGCAGCCAATGGGACACATCCTACGAGCAGTACTTC. Translating it yields CASSQWDTSYEQYF.